This T cell receptor (beta chain) stems from a study of T-cell reconstitution after alpha-beta-depleted transplantation in children. Unique molecular identifiers were incorporated during preparation of the TCRbeta library. MiXCR, run by TCRdb on the PCR reads, gives a single entry per CDR3 protein. Seen here are approximately 50,000 distinct CDR3 sequences, around 50% observed once, and the top ten hold approximately 38%. Remarks on this clonotype: Its specificity is unknown.

Findings and limits, study-wide: After transplant, at about two months, alpha-beta T cells were reportedly derived from several hundred expanded graft clones.

The specimen comprised peripheral blood, sampled before TCRalphabeta/CD19-depleted stem cell transplant. The receptor was derived from a boy in the first two years of life with SCID, due to receive a stem cell transplant.

CDR3 coding DNA: TGTGCCAGCAGTTTAGCACGGGCGAGTTTAAGAAACACCATATATTTT. It encodes CASSLARASLRNTIYF. The rearrangement links TRBV12-3 or TRBV12-4 to TRBJ1-3; D call uncertain. The V gene lost 0 bases and the J gene lost 5 bases, with 14 bases spanning the gap. This CDR3 has 16 residues.